Listed below are T cell receptor beta chains from one sample, sequenced in a study of cytomegalovirus exposure and HLA in healthy donors. Produced via immunoSEQ multiplex PCR; TCRdb's table is partial and in-frame only. Among approximately 200,000 clones, 79% were seen once, and the ten largest hold less than 2%. Sample: PBMCs. All receptors come from a girl between 10 and 17 years old in good health and CMV-seropositive. The CDR3 runs from the conserved cysteine through the conserved F or W. D genes are given only for firm matches. The size entry is marked missing in some rows and otherwise reads once, few, many or a size class.

j_gene,abundance,v_gene,d_gene,CDR3nt,CDR3aa
TRBJ2-5,few,TRBV4-2,.,TGTGCCAGCAGCCAAGATCGCGGGGGCCTGGAGACCCAGTACTTC,CASSQDRGGLETQYF
TRBJ2-7,.,TRBV5-4,TRBD1,TGTGCCAGCAGCAACCGACAGGGCTACGAGCAGTACTTC,CASSNRQGYEQYF
TRBJ2-7,.,TRBV27,TRBD1,TGTGCCAGCAAGCGGGTAGAATCGGGACAGGGGGGATCTAAGCAGTACTTC,CASKRVESGQGGSKQYF
TRBJ2-3,once,TRBV10-3,.,TGTGCCACCTTCGATCCTCGCACAGGGTCGGATACGCAGTATTTT,CATFDPRTGSDTQYF
TRBJ2-6,.,TRBV15,.,TGTGCCACCAGCGTTGCGGGCTCTGGGGCCAACGTCCTGACTTTC,CATSVAGSGANVLTF
TRBJ1-2,once,TRBV20-1,TRBD1,TGCAGTGCTAGAGATGAGACAGGGTTCTCCTTC,CSARDETGFSF
TRBJ2-2,few,TRBV27,.,TGTGCCAGCAGTTTGATCACCCCTTACACCTTGAACACCGGGGAGCTGTTTTTT,CASSLITPYTLNTGELFF
TRBJ1-6,.,TRBV18,TRBD1,TGTGCCAGCTCAGTTCAACAGGGGTCCTTAAATTCACCCCTCCACTTT,CASSVQQGSLNSPLHF
TRBJ2-3,.,TRBV7-2,.,TGTGCCAGCAGCTTACTGGGACTTCCCTCCTCCACAGATACGCAGTATTTT,CASSLLGLPSSTDTQYF
TRBJ2-7,.,TRBV2,TRBD1,TGTGCCAGCAAGGGGAGGACAGGGGATGGCGAGCAGTACTTC,CASKGRTGDGEQYF
TRBJ1-1,few,TRBV29-1,.,TGCAGCGTTGAAATGGGGCGCAAGAACACTGAAGCTTTCTTT,CSVEMGRKNTEAFF
TRBJ1-5,.,TRBV5-6,.,TGTGCCAGCAGCTTCCAGGGTAACAATCAGCCCCAGCATTTT,CASSFQGNNQPQHF
TRBJ1-1,.,TRBV7-6,TRBD1,TGTGCCAGCAGCTTAGTAGAAACAGGGGGCATGACTGAAGCTTTCTTT,CASSLVETGGMTEAFF
TRBJ1-6,.,TRBV14,.,TGTGCCAGCAGCCATGGACAGAATTCACCCCTCCACTTT,CASSHGQNSPLHF
TRBJ2-6,few,TRBV4-2,.,TGTGCCAGCAGCCAAGACAACTCTGGGGCCAACGTCCTGACTTTC,CASSQDNSGANVLTF